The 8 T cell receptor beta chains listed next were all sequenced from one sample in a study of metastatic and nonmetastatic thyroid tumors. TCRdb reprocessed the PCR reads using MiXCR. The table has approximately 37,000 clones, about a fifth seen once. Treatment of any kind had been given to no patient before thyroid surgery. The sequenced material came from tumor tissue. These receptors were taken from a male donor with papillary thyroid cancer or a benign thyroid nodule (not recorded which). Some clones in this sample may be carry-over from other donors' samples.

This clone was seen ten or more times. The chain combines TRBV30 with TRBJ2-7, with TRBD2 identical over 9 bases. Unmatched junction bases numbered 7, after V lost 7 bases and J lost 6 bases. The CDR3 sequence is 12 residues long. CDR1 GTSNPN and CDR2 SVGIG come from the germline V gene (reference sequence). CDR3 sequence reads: CASSGDSFEQYF. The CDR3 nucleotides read TGTGCCTCTAGCGGGGACTCTTTCGAGCAGTACTTC.

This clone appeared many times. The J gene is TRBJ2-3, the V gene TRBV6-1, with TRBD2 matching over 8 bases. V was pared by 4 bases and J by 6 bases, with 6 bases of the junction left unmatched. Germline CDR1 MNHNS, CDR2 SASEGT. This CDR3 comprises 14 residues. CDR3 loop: CASSVGRERDTQYF. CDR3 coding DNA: TGTGCCAGCAGTGTCGGGAGGGAGAGGGATACGCAGTATTTT.

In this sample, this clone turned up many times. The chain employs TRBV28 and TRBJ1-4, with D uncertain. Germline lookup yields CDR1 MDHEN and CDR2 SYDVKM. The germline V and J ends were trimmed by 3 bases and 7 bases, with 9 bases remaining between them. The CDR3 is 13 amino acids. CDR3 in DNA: TGTGCCAGCAGTTTTGGGCAGATTGAAAAACTGTTTTTT. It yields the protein CASSFGQIEKLFF. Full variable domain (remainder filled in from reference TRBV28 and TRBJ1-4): DVKVTQSSRYLVKRTGEKVFLECVQDMDHENMFWYRQDPGLGLRLIYFSYDVKMKEKGDIPEGYSVSREKKERFSLILESASTNQTSMYLCASSFGQIEKLFFGSGTQLSVL.

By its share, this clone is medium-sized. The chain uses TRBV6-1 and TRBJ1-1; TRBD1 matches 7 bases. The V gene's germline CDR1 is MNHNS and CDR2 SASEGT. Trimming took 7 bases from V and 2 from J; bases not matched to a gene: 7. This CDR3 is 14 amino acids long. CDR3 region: CASNLQGFNTEAFF. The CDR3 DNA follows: TGTGCCAGCAATCTACAGGGGTTTAACACTGAAGCTTTCTTT.

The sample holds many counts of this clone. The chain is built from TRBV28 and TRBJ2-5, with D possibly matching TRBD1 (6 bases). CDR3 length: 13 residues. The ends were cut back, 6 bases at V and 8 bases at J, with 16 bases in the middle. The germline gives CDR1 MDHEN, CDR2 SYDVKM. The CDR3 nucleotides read TGTGCCAGCAGCACTCCTAGGGGACAAACCCAGTACTTC. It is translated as CASSTPRGQTQYF.

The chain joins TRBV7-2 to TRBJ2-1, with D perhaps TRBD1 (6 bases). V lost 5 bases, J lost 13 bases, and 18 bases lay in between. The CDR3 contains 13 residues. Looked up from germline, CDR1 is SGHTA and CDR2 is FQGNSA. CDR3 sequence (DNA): TGTGCCAGCAGCCCAGGGGTACTCTCCAATCAGTTCTTC. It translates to CASSPGVLSNQFF.

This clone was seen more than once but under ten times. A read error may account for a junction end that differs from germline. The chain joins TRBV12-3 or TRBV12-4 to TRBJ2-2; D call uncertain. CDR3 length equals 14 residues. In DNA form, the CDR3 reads TGTGCCAGCAGTTCACTGCAGCCGACCGTGGAGCTCTTTTTT. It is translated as CASSSLQPTVELFF.

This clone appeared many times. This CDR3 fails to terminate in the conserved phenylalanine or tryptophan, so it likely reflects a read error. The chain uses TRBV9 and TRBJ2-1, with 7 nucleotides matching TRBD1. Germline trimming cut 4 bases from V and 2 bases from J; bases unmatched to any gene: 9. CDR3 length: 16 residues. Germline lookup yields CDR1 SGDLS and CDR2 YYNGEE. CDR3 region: CASSSRGQPTYNEQFL. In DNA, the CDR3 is TGTGCCAGCAGCTCCCGGGGACAGCCTACCTACAATGAGCAGTTCCTC.